The next 31 T cell receptor beta chains were all read from a single sample in a study of shared clonotypes between healthy human individuals. The repertoire was sequenced with immunoSEQ multiplex PCR; TCRdb's copy has only in-frame clones and lacks some. The repertoire holds roughly 2,300,000 clones, roughly 92% seen once, with about 0.36% in the top ten. Sequenced input: naive CD4+ T cells from PBMCs. Subset noted: CD45RA+ positively selected. Every receptor here comes from a man aged 18 to 35 in good health. Some clones in this sample may be carry-over from other donors' samples.

V usage is TRBV6-5 and J usage is TRBJ2-7; 7 positions match TRBD2. J lost 4 bases, V lost 0 bases, and 6 bases had no gene match. This CDR3 has 15 residues. Germline CDR1 reads MNHEY; CDR2 reads SVGAGI. CDR3 in amino acids: CASSYSRGSGYEQYF. CDR3 nucleotides: TGTGCCAGCAGTTACTCGAGGGGTAGCGGGTACGAGCAGTACTTC.

The chain is built from TRBV18 and TRBJ1-2; D not certain. Looked up from germline, CDR1 is KGHSH and CDR2 is LQKENI. Trimming took 0 bases from V and 4 from J, leaving 9 bases between them. The CDR3 loop spans 14 amino acids. The CDR3 here is CASSPPDGIYGYTF. DNA for the CDR3: TGTGCCAGCTCACCACCGGACGGAATCTATGGCTACACCTTC.

This rearrangement joins TRBV27 to TRBJ2-7; 9 bases map to TRBD1. J lost 9 bases, V lost 6 bases, and 15 bases had no gene match. The CDR3 runs 15 residues. Germline CDR1 MNHEY, CDR2 SMNVEV (reference sequence). The CDR3 is CASRPLDRGSLRQYF. CDR3 nucleotide sequence: TGTGCCAGCAGACCTCTGGACAGGGGCTCGCTAAGGCAGTACTTC.

The sample holds one count of this clone. The rearrangement links TRBV25-1 to TRBJ2-5, with unresolved D. This CDR3 is built from 14 residues. Trimming shortened V by 3 bases and J by 3 bases, and 11 bases separated the two germline ends. Looked up from germline, CDR1 is MGHDK and CDR2 is SYGVNS. The CDR3 sequence is CASSDPAKEETQYF. In DNA form, the CDR3 reads TGTGCCAGCAGTGATCCCGCAAAAGAAGAGACCCAGTACTTC.

V is TRBV15 and J is TRBJ1-1; possibly TRBD1 for D (5 bases). V gave up 0 bases and J gave up 5 bases, with 13 bases separating them. The germline gives CDR1 LNHNV, CDR2 YYDKDF (reference sequence). The length of the CDR3 is 15 residues. The CDR3 here is CATSRDRGEGTEAFF. The CDR3 nucleotides read TGTGCCACCAGCAGAGATCGAGGGGAGGGGACTGAAGCTTTCTTT.

The chain links TRBV14 to TRBJ2-7; TRBD2 agrees at 9 bases. Germline V gene data show CDR1 as SGHDN and CDR2 as FVKESK. This CDR3 is 15 amino acids long. V lost 0 bases and J lost 6; bases outside the gene matches: 6. The CDR3 loop is CASSQERGRALEQYF. The CDR3 nucleotides are TGTGCCAGCAGCCAAGAGCGCGGGAGGGCCCTCGAGCAGTACTTC.

The chain is built from TRBV28 and TRBJ1-1; TRBD1 agrees at 9 bases. Germline CDR1 and CDR2: MDHEN and SYDVKM. J was trimmed by 10 bases and V by 5 bases; bases with no gene match: 5. There are 12 residues in the CDR3. The chain's CDR3 is CASSADRGIAFF. The CDR3 bases are TGTGCCAGCAGTGCAGACAGGGGGATAGCTTTCTTT.

The rearrangement links TRBV19 to TRBJ1-5; the match to TRBD1 covers 11 bases. CDR3 length equals 16 residues. After removal of 5 bases from V and 6 bases from J, the junction contained 9 bases not matched to a gene. In germline, CDR1 is LNHDA, CDR2 SQIVND (reference sequence). CDR3 sequence reads: CASSPGTGGPIQPQHF. Written as DNA, the CDR3 is TGTGCCAGTAGTCCCGGGACAGGGGGTCCTATTCAGCCCCAGCATTTT.

The chain uses TRBV11-2 and TRBJ2-6; perhaps TRBD1 as D (7 bases). The CDR3 runs to 18 residues. Trimming took 5 bases from V and 2 from J, leaving 19 bases between them. The germline CDR1 and CDR2 sequences are SGHAT and FQNNGV. The CDR3 nucleotides are TGTGCCAGCAGCACGACTAGTTTCGACAGGGCTGGGGCCAACGTCCTGACTTTC. Translating gives CASSTTSFDRAGANVLTF.

The chain joins TRBV9 to TRBJ1-1, with D perhaps matching TRBD1 (5 bases). V gave up 4 bases and J gave up 0 bases, with 10 bases separating them. Germline CDR1 SGDLS, CDR2 YYNGEE. The CDR3 covers 14 residues. The CDR3 DNA sequence: TGTGCCAGCAGCTCGGGGCCGGTGAACACTGAAGCTTTCTTT. It specifies CASSSGPVNTEAFF.

V usage is TRBV7-9 and J usage is TRBJ1-1; 9 positions agree with TRBD1. The germline V gene encodes CDR1 SEHNR and CDR2 FQNEAQ (reference sequence). CDR3 length equals 16 residues. The V and J ends lost 7 bases and 0 bases, in that order; junction bases with no gene match: 9. CDR3 in amino acids: CASTTGTGFMNTEAFF. The DNA of the CDR3 is TGTGCCAGCACCACCGGGACAGGGTTTATGAACACTGAAGCTTTCTTT. The full variable domain, with the rest looked up from reference TRBV7-9 and TRBJ1-1, is DTGVSQNPRHKITKRGQNVTFRCDPISEHNRLYWYRQTLGQGPEFLTYFQNEAQLEKSRLLSDRFSAERPKGSFSTLEIQRTEQGDSAMYLCASTTGTGFMNTEAFFGQGTRLTVV.

This chain links TRBV7-3 with TRBJ1-3; possibly TRBD1 for D (5 bases). V was shortened by 2 bases and J by 4 bases, with 9 bases between the two germline ends. CDR1 and CDR2 from the germline V gene are SGHTA and FQGTGA. The CDR3 has 14 residues. CDR3 residues: CASSLAGAGNTIYF. The CDR3 DNA reads TGTGCCAGCAGCTTAGCCGGGGCCGGAAACACCATATATTTT.

V usage is TRBV5-1 and J usage is TRBJ2-7; D may be TRBD1 or TRBD2 (5 bases each). The CDR3 covers 16 residues. The V gene's germline CDR1 is SGHRS and CDR2 YFSETQ. V shed 0 bases and J shed 3 bases, with 16 bases lying between them. In DNA, the CDR3 is TGCGCCAGCAGCTTGGCCGGGACCCAGAACTTCTACGAGCAGTACTTC. Its protein product is CASSLAGTQNFYEQYF.

This chain joins TRBV18 and TRBJ2-7; 7 nucleotides line up with TRBD1. The CDR3 length is 15 residues. J was trimmed by 4 bases and V by 5 bases; bases with no gene match: 11. Germline CDR1 reads KGHSH; CDR2 reads LQKENI. Here the CDR3 reads CASSAGTEGTYEQYF. CDR3 DNA sequence: TGTGCCAGCTCAGCAGGGACAGAGGGTACGTACGAGCAGTACTTC. Complete variable domain (other parts from reference TRBV18 and TRBJ2-7): NAGVMQNPRHLVRRRGQEARLRCSPMKGHSHVYWYRQLPEEGLKFMVYLQKENIIDESGMPKERFSAEFPKEGPSILRIQQVVRGDSAAYFCASSAGTEGTYEQYFGPGTRLTVT.

This chain links TRBV4-3 with TRBJ2-2; D not resolved. The V gene's germline CDR1 is LGHNA and CDR2 YSLEER. The CDR3 has 13 amino acids. Trimming stripped 5 bases from V and 6 bases from J, with 10 bases between. The CDR3 here is CASSSLSPGELFF. The CDR3 DNA reads as TGCGCCAGCAGCTCCCTATCGCCCGGGGAGCTGTTTTTT.

The V call is TRBV12-5, the J call TRBJ2-2; unclear D gene. The CDR3 runs to 14 residues. Per germline, CDR1 LGHNT and CDR2 FRNRAP. Between the trimmed V and J ends, which lost 7 bases and 0 bases, there was a span of 9 bases. The CDR3 nucleotides are TGTGCTAGTGCCCTACTTACGAACACCGGGGAGCTGTTTTTT. It yields the protein CASALLTNTGELFF.

CDR3 amino acids: CASSAAGTGPFYSNQPQHF. For the CDR3, the DNA is TGTGCCAGCAGTGCCGCCGGGACAGGACCATTCTATAGCAATCAGCCCCAGCATTTT. The rearrangement joins TRBV28 to TRBJ1-5; TRBD1 aligns across 8 bases. In germline, CDR1 is MDHEN, CDR2 SYDVKM. V shed 5 bases, J shed 0 bases, and the junction held 15 bases outside the gene matches. The CDR3 has 19 residues.

This clone was counted a single time. The identical CDR3 is also encoded by other nucleotide sequences in the sample. J is TRBJ2-3 and V is TRBV5-1; either TRBD1 or TRBD2 may fit D (5 bases each). Germline values: CDR1 SGHRS, CDR2 YFSETQ. Trimming removed 0 bases from V and 6 bases from J, with 11 bases in between. This CDR3 is built from 14 residues. Here the CDR3 reads CASSLVPGTDTQYF. CDR3 coding DNA: TGCGCCAGCAGCTTGGTTCCGGGGACGGATACGCAGTATTTT.

This chain joins TRBV5-1 and TRBJ2-3; D is ambiguous. The germline V gene encodes CDR1 SGHRS and CDR2 YFSETQ. V lost 0 bases and J lost 2, with 7 bases in between. The CDR3 has 14 amino acids. CDR3 amino acids: CASSLAGDTDTQYF. As DNA, the CDR3 is TGCGCCAGCAGCTTGGCTGGGGACACAGATACGCAGTATTTT.

The chain combines TRBV29-1 with TRBJ2-3; D unclear. With 7 bases removed from V and 6 bases from J, the gap between germline ends came to 17 bases. CDR1 is SQVTM and CDR2 is ANQGSEA in the germline V gene. The CDR3 has 13 amino acids. CDR3 protein: CSAGGAVRDTQYF. The CDR3 DNA reads TGCAGCGCCGGTGGTGCCGTACGGGATACGCAGTATTTT.

Comment on this clone: This sample also contains other DNA sequences that code for the same CDR3. The genes are TRBV5-1 and TRBJ2-1; TRBD2 matches 11 bases. The trim removed 0 bases at V and 7 bases at J, leaving 3 bases unmatched. The CDR3 contains 15 residues. Germline loops: CDR1 SGHRS, CDR2 YFSETQ. CDR3 bases: TGCGCCAGCAGCTTGGGACTAGCGGGATTAAATGAGCAGTTCTTC. It codes for CASSLGLAGLNEQFF.

This clone has only one observation. CDR3 DNA: TGTGCCAGCAGTGACCGGGACCTTCGGCGGCCCCAGCATTTT. It translates to CASSDRDLRRPQHF. The chain links TRBV6-1 to TRBJ1-5; tentative D call: TRBD1 (5 bases). V lost 3 bases, J lost 9 bases, and 15 bases lay in between. Germline loops: CDR1 MNHNS, CDR2 SASEGT. This CDR3 spans 14 amino acids.

As to this clone: This sample also contains other DNA sequences that code for the same CDR3. This chain connects TRBV5-1 to TRBJ1-5, with D perhaps matching TRBD1 (5 bases). This CDR3 contains 14 residues. Germline CDR1 and CDR2: SGHRS and YFSETQ. V was trimmed by 3 bases and J by 2 bases, leaving 9 bases between them. CDR3 sequence (DNA): TGCGCCAGCAGCTCCCTGGGGGGCAATCAGCCCCAGCATTTT. Protein sequence: CASSSLGGNQPQHF. The variable domain in full, with the rest retrieved from reference TRBV5-1 and TRBJ1-5, is KAGVTQTPRYLIKTRGQQVTLSCSPISGHRSVSWYQQTPGQGLQFLFEYFSETQRNKGNFPGRFSGRQFSNSRSEMNVSTLELGDSALYLCASSSLGGNQPQHFGDGTRLSIL.

Of note for this clone: Other DNA sequences from this sample encode an identical CDR3 as well. The chain carries TRBV6-5 and TRBJ2-5, with D possibly matching TRBD2 (5 bases). Trimming shortened V by 8 bases and J by 2 bases, and 9 bases separated the two germline ends. CDR1 is MNHEY and CDR2 is SVGAGI in the germline V gene. The CDR3 length is 12 residues. CDR3 bases: TGTGCCAGCCGGGGAAATCAAGAGACCCAGTACTTC. This translates into CASRGNQETQYF.

CDR3 loop: CSVEKGGPGDTQYF. The CDR3, as DNA: TGCAGCGTTGAGAAGGGGGGGCCGGGAGATACGCAGTATTTT. This chain uses TRBV29-1 with TRBJ2-3, with a tentative D call TRBD2 (7 bases). The germline CDR1 and CDR2 sequences are SQVTM and ANQGSEA. The CDR3 sequence is 14 residues long. Trimming pared 3 bases from V and 5 bases from J, leaving 15 bases between.

In regard to this clone: This specimen includes other DNA sequences encoding the same CDR3. This chain connects TRBV9 to TRBJ2-1; TRBD1 aligns across 8 bases. V shed 3 bases and J 0 bases; nucleotides not matched to a gene: 2. This CDR3 spans 15 amino acids. From germline, CDR1 is SGDLS and CDR2 YYNGEE. The DNA for the CDR3 is TGTGCCAGCAGCGGGACAGGGAGCTCCTACAATGAGCAGTTCTTC. This gives the protein CASSGTGSSYNEQFF.

The chain recombines TRBV19 with TRBJ2-2; D gene unclear. The CDR3 is 11 amino acids. V shed 5 bases and J shed 4 bases, with 2 bases lying between them. The germline CDR1 and CDR2 sequences are LNHDA and SQIVND (reference sequence). The CDR3 protein is CASSFTGELFF. CDR3 nucleotide sequence: TGTGCCAGTAGTTTCACCGGGGAGCTGTTTTTT.

This rearrangement joins TRBV7-9 to TRBJ2-5, with a tentative D call TRBD2 (5 bases). From germline, CDR1 is SEHNR and CDR2 FQNEAQ (reference sequence). The CDR3 is 14 amino acids. Trimming removed 5 bases from V and 5 bases from J, with 15 bases in between. The CDR3 DNA reads as TGTGCCAGCAGCGCCACCAGAACTAGGGAGACCCAGTACTTC. As protein: CASSATRTRETQYF.

V and J are TRBV30 and TRBJ2-1, with D uncertain. Germline CDR1 GTSNPN, CDR2 SVGIG (reference sequence). The CDR3 contains 14 residues. V lost 3 bases, J lost 4 bases, and 13 bases lay in between. CDR3 amino acids: CAWSDTRPYNEQFF. CDR3 coding DNA: TGTGCCTGGAGCGACACCCGACCGTACAATGAGCAGTTCTTC.

The rearrangement uses TRBV30 and TRBJ2-2, with 13 bases lining up with TRBD2. The germline V gene encodes CDR1 GTSNPN and CDR2 SVGIG (reference sequence). The CDR3 totals 17 residues. J gave up 7 bases and V 3 bases, and 11 bases lay outside the gene matches. As DNA, the CDR3 is TGTGCCTGGAGGACAACCTGGACTAGCGGGAGACACGGGGAGCTGTTTTTT. Its protein product is CAWRTTWTSGRHGELFF. Full variable domain (outside the CDR3, taken from reference TRBV30 and TRBJ2-2): SQTIHQWPATLVQPVGSPLSLECTVEGTSNPNLYWYRQAAGRGLQLLFYSVGIGQISSEVPQNLSASRPQDRQFILSSKKLLLSDSGFYLCAWRTTWTSGRHGELFFGEGSRLTVL.

The rearrangement uses TRBV7-4 and TRBJ2-7; D is possibly TRBD1 (5 bases). Germline V gives CDR1 SGHVT, CDR2 SQSDAQ. Trimming took 5 bases from V and 8 from J, leaving 13 bases between them. CDR3 length equals 12 residues. CDR3 bases: TGTGCCAGCAGCCCCCGGACATCTCAGCAGTACTTC. It translates to CASSPRTSQQYF.